This TCR beta chain is drawn from a study of blood T cells in healthy people across ages. General study results and limits: Long-lived donors exceeded aged donors in naive CD4+ cells and diversity.

This clonotype was counted at least ten times. The target antigen is unknown. Staff drew ten milliliters of peripheral blood from each donor. The second PCR ran roughly 7 to 11 cycles with a sample-barcoded 5' primer and J-beta primers. All cDNA molecules were each tagged by a template-switch adaptor with 12 random nucleotides. Every sample gave at least 2.5 million paired-end reads containing CDR3. TCRdb fed the 5' RACE reads into MiXCR, producing one record per CDR3 protein. The repertoire holds under 850,000 distinct CDR3 sequences, with 36% as singletons. Germline V gene data show CDR1 as DFQATT and CDR2 as SNEGSKA (reference sequence). The CDR3 contains 13 residues. V was clipped by 5 bases and J by 2 bases; unmatched bases: 3.

The TCR comes from a man aged 18-30 years in good health. V gene TRBV20-1 combines with J gene TRBJ1-2; TRBD1 matches at 9 bases. The sample taken for sequencing was blood. The CDR3 DNA reads as TGCAGTGCTGGGACAGGGAAAAACTATGGCTACACCTTC. Protein sequence: CSAGTGKNYGYTF.